The rows below give T cell receptor beta chains drawn from one sample of a study of blood T cells in healthy people across ages. One entry per CDR3 protein results from TCRdb running MiXCR on the 5' RACE reads. Among around 990,000 distinct CDR3 sequences listed, around two fifths were seen once. Material: blood. These receptors were taken from a man aged 18 to 29 in good health. Each CDR3 is given with its conserved first and last residue. The D gene is left open where the match is weak. Clone size is stated in some rows and not others, as once, few, many or a class when expanded.

CDR3 DNA: TGCAGCGTTTCTCCGATATTTGGCACTGAAGCTTTCTTT
CDR3 protein: CSVSPIFGTEAFF
J gene: TRBJ1-1
V gene: TRBV29-1
D gene: NA
clone size: NA

CDR3 DNA: TGTGCCAGCACGGAGGACAAATACTACGAGCAGTACTTC
CDR3 protein: CASTEDKYYEQYF
J gene: TRBJ2-7
V gene: TRBV2
D gene: NA
clone size: few

CDR3 DNA: TGCGCCAGCACCCCCCGGGAAGCAGAGACCCAGTACTTC
CDR3 protein: CASTPREAETQYF
J gene: TRBJ2-5
V gene: TRBV4-3
D gene: NA
clone size: NA

CDR3 DNA: TGTGCCAGCAGTGCGAGGGCCAGGGGGTTTGATGGCTACACCTTC
CDR3 protein: CASSARARGFDGYTF
J gene: TRBJ1-2
V gene: TRBV2
D gene: TRBD1
clone size: few

CDR3 DNA: TGTGCCAGCAGTTACGGTACAGGGGTGGTCTTTTCACCCCTCCACTTT
CDR3 protein: CASSYGTGVVFSPLHF
J gene: TRBJ1-6
V gene: TRBV6-5
D gene: TRBD1
clone size: NA

CDR3 DNA: TGTGCCAGCAGCCGCGCACGGGCGTCTCAAGCTAACTATGGCTACACCTTC
CDR3 protein: CASSRARASQANYGYTF
J gene: TRBJ1-2
V gene: TRBV7-2
D gene: NA
clone size: few

CDR3 DNA: TGCGCCAGCAGCCAACGCAGACAGGGAAACACCATATATTTT
CDR3 protein: CASSQRRQGNTIYF
J gene: TRBJ1-3
V gene: TRBV4-3
D gene: NA
clone size: NA

CDR3 DNA: TGCGCCAGCAGCTCCGACAGGGGTGAACAGCCCCAGCATTTT
CDR3 protein: CASSSDRGEQPQHF
J gene: TRBJ1-5
V gene: TRBV4-3
D gene: TRBD1
clone size: few

CDR3 DNA: TGTGCCAGCAGTTTAGCGCGGGGGGGGCGCGCCAAAAACATTCAGTACTTC
CDR3 protein: CASSLARGGRAKNIQYF
J gene: TRBJ2-4
V gene: TRBV12-3/TRBV12-4
D gene: TRBD2
clone size: NA

CDR3 DNA: TGTGCCAGCAGCCAAGATCAAAGGGGGGATGAGCAGTACTTC
CDR3 protein: CASSQDQRGDEQYF
J gene: TRBJ2-5
V gene: TRBV3-1
D gene: NA
clone size: NA

CDR3 DNA: TGTGCCAGCATCCTCGGACGGCGAGGAGATACGCAGTATTTT
CDR3 protein: CASILGRRGDTQYF
J gene: TRBJ2-3
V gene: TRBV16
D gene: NA
clone size: NA

CDR3 DNA: TGTGCCAGCAGCTTGGATTTCGGGGTTTCGGTCTATGGCTACACCTTC
CDR3 protein: CASSLDFGVSVYGYTF
J gene: TRBJ1-2
V gene: TRBV5-6
D gene: NA
clone size: few

CDR3 DNA: TGTGCCACTTCCGTCAGGAGAAGGGACGAGGGTATCTATTCACCCCTCCACTTT
CDR3 protein: CATSVRRRDEGIYSPLHF
J gene: TRBJ1-6
V gene: TRBV7-8
D gene: NA
clone size: NA

CDR3 DNA: TGTGCCACCAGTGAGTCATTGGCGCAGGAAACTTACAATGAGCAGTTCTTC
CDR3 protein: CATSESLAQETYNEQFF
J gene: TRBJ2-1
V gene: TRBV10-3
D gene: NA
clone size: NA

CDR3 DNA: TGCGCCAGCAGCTTGGCCGGTGGAAGTACGGGCAATCAGCCCCAGCATTTT
CDR3 protein: CASSLAGGSTGNQPQHF
J gene: TRBJ1-5
V gene: TRBV5-1
D gene: NA
clone size: once